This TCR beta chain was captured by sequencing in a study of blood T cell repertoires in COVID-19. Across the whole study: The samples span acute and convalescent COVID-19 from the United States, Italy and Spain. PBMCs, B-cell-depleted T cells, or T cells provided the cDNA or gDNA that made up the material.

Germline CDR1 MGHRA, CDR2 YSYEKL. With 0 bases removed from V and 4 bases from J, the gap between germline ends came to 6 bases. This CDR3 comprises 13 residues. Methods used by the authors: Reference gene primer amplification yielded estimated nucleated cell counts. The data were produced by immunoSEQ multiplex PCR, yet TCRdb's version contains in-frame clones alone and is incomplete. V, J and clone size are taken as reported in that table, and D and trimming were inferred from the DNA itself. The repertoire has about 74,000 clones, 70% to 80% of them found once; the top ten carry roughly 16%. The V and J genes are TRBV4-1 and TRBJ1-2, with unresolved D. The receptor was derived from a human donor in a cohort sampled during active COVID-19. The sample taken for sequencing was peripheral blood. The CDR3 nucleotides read TGCGCCAGCAGCCAAGAGCGGGTCTATGGCTACACCTTC. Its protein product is CASSQERVYGYTF.